The source of this TCR beta chain is a study of tumor-infiltrating lymphocytes in primary liver carcinoma. As for the study in general: Tumors were staged T1-T3 N0M0 and measured about 4.2 to 10 cm across.

Both RNA and DNA were isolated together from about 21-30 mg of bulk tissue that had not been sorted. From around 0.5 ug of total RNA, TCR beta-specific cDNA was reverse-transcribed using a constant-region primer. Investigators got TCR beta libraries out of three nested multiplex PCR rounds, done with slightly modified ARM-PCR. Via MiXCR, TCRdb re-called the multiplex PCR reads, giving one row per CDR3 protein. Of roughly 120,000 distinct CDR3 sequences detected, around 70% appear once; the ten largest clones hold over 7.5%. The clonotype comes from an older woman with primary liver carcinoma and hepatitis B virus infection. Sequenced sample: tumor-adjacent normal liver tissue.

The DNA for the CDR3 is TGTGCCAGCAGCCGCGGATGTCCTGAAGCTTTCTTT. Encoded protein: CASSRGCPEAFF. The chain is built from TRBV7-9 and TRBJ1-1; D remains unclear. The CDR3 length is 12 residues. Germline loops: CDR1 SEHNR, CDR2 FQNEAQ (reference sequence). Trimming left V 5 bases short and J 6 bases short, with 10 bases between.